The 10 T cell receptor beta chains presented below share a single source sample, sequenced in a study of post-analysis software for immune sequencing data. Unique molecular identifiers had been added to the TCR beta cDNA libraries. TCRdb reprocessed the PCR reads with MiXCR, giving one entry per CDR3 protein. The table includes hundreds of thousands of distinct CDR3 sequences, roughly 27% detected once. Their cognate antigens are unknown. Findings of the study overall: TRBV5-6, TRBV5-1 and TRBV20-1 belonged to a set of roughly five TRBV segments that were more frequent in patients than controls.

The sequencing sample was made of blood. Receptors were obtained from a girl between 10 and 17 years old with multiple sclerosis.

This chain links TRBV9 with TRBJ1-1; TRBD1 aligns across 7 bases. V gave up 3 bases and J gave up 8 bases; unmatched junction bases: 4. This CDR3 comprises 12 residues. From germline, CDR1 is SGDLS and CDR2 YYNGEE. The CDR3 loop is CASSDRQGEAFF. In DNA, the CDR3 is TGTGCCAGCAGCGACCGACAGGGCGAAGCTTTCTTT.

Remarks on this clonotype: This may be a read error: a much more frequent sequence differs by one nucleotide. The chain carries TRBV7-9 and TRBJ2-2; 7 bases are shared with TRBD1. V lost 5 bases to trimming and J lost 4 bases; unmatched junction nucleotides: 4. CDR3 length equals 14 residues. Germline assignment: CDR1 SEHNR and CDR2 FQNEAQ (reference sequence). CDR3 sequence reads: CASSRGQSTGELFF. DNA of the CDR3: TGTGCCAGCAGCCGGGGACAGAGCACCGGGGAGCTGTTTTTT.

In regard to this clonotype: The junction departs from germline at one end; a sequencing error may be responsible. The genes are TRBV20-1 and TRBJ1-2; D is undetermined. This CDR3 is built from 14 residues. Looked up from germline, CDR1 is DFQATT and CDR2 is SNEGSKA (reference sequence). For the CDR3, the DNA is TGCAGTACTAGAGGGCAGGCCCTTAACTATGGCTACACCTTC. Its translation is CSTRGQALNYGYTF.

This clonotype showed up just a few times. The chain employs TRBV4-3 and TRBJ2-1; no clear D gene. CDR1 is LGHNA, CDR2 YSLEER, per germline. CDR3 length equals 12 residues. Trimming stripped 1 base from V and 10 bases from J, with 8 bases between. CDR3 in amino acids: CASSQGYGEQFF. The CDR3 DNA sequence: TGCGCCAGCAGCCAAGGTTACGGCGAGCAGTTCTTC.

In its sample, this clonotype was seen a few times. This chain joins TRBV7-9 and TRBJ2-3; 9 nucleotides line up with TRBD1. Germline trimming cut 7 bases from V and 6 bases from J; bases unmatched to any gene: 8. The length of the CDR3 is 14 residues. Germline CDR1 and CDR2: SEHNR and FQNEAQ (reference sequence). CDR3 sequence reads: CASTRTGEADTQYF. In nucleotides, the CDR3 is TGTGCCAGCACCCGGACAGGGGAGGCTGATACGCAGTATTTT.

The rearrangement uses TRBV20-1 and TRBJ1-5; D is undetermined. Germline V gene sequence: CDR1 DFQATT, CDR2 SNEGSKA (reference sequence). Trimming removed 2 bases at V and 4 bases at J, with 6 bases between. CDR3 length equals 12 residues. The CDR3, as DNA: TGCAGTGCTAGATCCCCTAATCAGCCCCAGCATTTT. Amino acid sequence: CSARSPNQPQHF.

The chain carries TRBV3-1 and TRBJ1-1; D unclear. Looked up from germline, CDR1 is LGHDT and CDR2 is YNNKEL (reference sequence). CDR3 size: 13 residues. The V gene lost 4 bases and the J gene lost 0 bases, with 6 bases spanning the gap. CDR3 residues: CASSPRMNTEAFF. The CDR3 DNA reads TGTGCCAGCAGCCCTCGCATGAACACTGAAGCTTTCTTT.

The genes are TRBV24-1 and TRBJ1-2; a possible D gene is TRBD1 (6 bases). This CDR3 is built from 15 residues. Germline lookup yields CDR1 KGHDR and CDR2 SFDVKD. The V end lost 6 bases, the J end lost 7 bases, and 20 bases lay between the germline ends. Here the CDR3 DNA reads TGTGCCACCAGTACCTTGGGGGGCGCGGATAGTGGCTACACCTTC. This sequence encodes CATSTLGGADSGYTF.

This clonotype was detected a few times. The CDR3: CASWGTDLPSHEKLFF. The CDR3 nucleotides read TGCGCCAGCTGGGGGACAGATCTCCCCTCTCATGAAAAACTGTTTTTT. The chain links TRBV10-2 to TRBJ1-4, with 7 nucleotides matching TRBD1. The germline gives CDR1 WSHSY, CDR2 SAAADI. CDR3 length: 16 residues. The V gene end was trimmed by 8 bases and the J gene end by 6 bases; junction bases not matched to a gene: 15.

V gene TRBV3-1 combines with J gene TRBJ1-2; tentative D call: TRBD1 (5 bases). V was trimmed by 4 bases and J by 7 bases, leaving 10 bases between them. There are 12 residues in the CDR3. Per germline, CDR1 LGHDT and CDR2 YNNKEL (reference sequence). The CDR3 spells CASSLRDGGYTF. CDR3 DNA: TGTGCCAGCAGCCTCAGGGACGGTGGCTACACCTTC.